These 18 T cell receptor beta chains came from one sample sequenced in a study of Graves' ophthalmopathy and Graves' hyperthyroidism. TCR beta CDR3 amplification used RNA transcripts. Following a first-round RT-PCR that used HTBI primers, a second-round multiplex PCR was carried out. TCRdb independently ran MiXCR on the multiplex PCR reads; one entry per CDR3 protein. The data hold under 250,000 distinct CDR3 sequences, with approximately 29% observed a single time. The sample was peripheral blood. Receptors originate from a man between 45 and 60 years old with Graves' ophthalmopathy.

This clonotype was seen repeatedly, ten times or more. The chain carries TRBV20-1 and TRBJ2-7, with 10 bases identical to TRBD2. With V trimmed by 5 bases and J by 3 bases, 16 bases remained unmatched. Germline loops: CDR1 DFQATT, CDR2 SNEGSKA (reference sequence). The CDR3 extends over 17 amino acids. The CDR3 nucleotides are TGCAGTGCTCAGAGGGCTAGCGGGAGAGGGGACCGCTACGAGCAGTACTTC. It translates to CSAQRASGRGDRYEQYF.

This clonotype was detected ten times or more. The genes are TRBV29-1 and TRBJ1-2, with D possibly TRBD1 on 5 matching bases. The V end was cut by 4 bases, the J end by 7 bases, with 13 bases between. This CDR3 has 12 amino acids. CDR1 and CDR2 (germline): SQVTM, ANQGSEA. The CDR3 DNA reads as TGCAGCGTTGCCGTGCCCGGGGGTGGCTACACCTTC. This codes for CSVAVPGGGYTF.

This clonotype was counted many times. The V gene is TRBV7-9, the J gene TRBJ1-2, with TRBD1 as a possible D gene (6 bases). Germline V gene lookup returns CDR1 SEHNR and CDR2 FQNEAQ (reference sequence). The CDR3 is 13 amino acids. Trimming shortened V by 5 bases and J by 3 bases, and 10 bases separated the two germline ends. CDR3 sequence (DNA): TGTGCCAGCAGCAAGGGACAAGACTATGGCTACACCTTC. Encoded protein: CASSKGQDYGYTF.

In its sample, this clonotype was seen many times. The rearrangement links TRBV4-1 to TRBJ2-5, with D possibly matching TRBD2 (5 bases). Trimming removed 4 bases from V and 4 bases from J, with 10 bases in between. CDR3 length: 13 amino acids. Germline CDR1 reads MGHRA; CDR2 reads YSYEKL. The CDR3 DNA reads TGCGCCAGCAGCCCCCTAGAGGGAGAGACCCAGTACTTC. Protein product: CASSPLEGETQYF.

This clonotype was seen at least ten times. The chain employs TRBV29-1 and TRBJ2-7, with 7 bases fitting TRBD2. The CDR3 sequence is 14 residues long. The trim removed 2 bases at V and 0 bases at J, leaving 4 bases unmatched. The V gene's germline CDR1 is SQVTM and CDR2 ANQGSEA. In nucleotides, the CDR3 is TGCAGCGTTGAATTGCGGGGGAACTCCTACGAGCAGTACTTC. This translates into CSVELRGNSYEQYF.

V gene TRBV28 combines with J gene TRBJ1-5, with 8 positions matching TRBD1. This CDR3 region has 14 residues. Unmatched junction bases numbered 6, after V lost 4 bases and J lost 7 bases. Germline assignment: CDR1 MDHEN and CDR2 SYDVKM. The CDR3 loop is CASSWTGREQPQHF. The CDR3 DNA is TGTGCCAGCAGTTGGACAGGGAGGGAGCAGCCCCAGCATTTT. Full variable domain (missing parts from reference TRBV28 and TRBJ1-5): DVKVTQSSRYLVKRTGEKVFLECVQDMDHENMFWYRQDPGLGLRLIYFSYDVKMKEKGDIPEGYSVSREKKERFSLILESASTNQTSMYLCASSWTGREQPQHFGDGTRLSIL.

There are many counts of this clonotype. The CDR3 region is CASSQGRRDSYEQYF. The DNA for the CDR3 is TGCGCCAGCAGCCAAGGTAGGAGGGACTCCTACGAGCAGTACTTC. This chain links TRBV4-1 with TRBJ2-7; D is possibly TRBD2 (6 bases). The CDR3 contains 15 residues. Germline CDR1 MGHRA, CDR2 YSYEKL. Trimming took off 1 base at V and 0 bases at J, with 10 bases between the two ends.

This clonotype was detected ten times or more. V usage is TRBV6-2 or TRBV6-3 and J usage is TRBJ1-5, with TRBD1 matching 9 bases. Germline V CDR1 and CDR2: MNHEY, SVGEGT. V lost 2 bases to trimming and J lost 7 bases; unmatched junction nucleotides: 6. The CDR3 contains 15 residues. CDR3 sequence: CASSYADRGGQPQHF. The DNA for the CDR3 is TGTGCCAGCAGTTACGCGGACAGGGGTGGGCAGCCCCAGCATTTT.

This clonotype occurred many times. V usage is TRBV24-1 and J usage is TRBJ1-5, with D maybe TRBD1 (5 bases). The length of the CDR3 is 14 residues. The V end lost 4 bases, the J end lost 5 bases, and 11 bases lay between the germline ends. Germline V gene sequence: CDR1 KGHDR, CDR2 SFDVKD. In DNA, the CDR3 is TGTGCCACCAGTGAACCCGGACAAGATCAGCCCCAGCATTTT. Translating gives CATSEPGQDQPQHF.

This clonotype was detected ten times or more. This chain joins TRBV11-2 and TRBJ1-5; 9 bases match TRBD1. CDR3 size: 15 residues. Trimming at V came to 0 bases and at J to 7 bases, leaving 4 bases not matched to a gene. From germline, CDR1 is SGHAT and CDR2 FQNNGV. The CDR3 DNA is TGTGCCAGCAGCTTAGATCGACAGGGGGGGCAGCCCCAGCATTTT. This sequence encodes CASSLDRQGGQPQHF.

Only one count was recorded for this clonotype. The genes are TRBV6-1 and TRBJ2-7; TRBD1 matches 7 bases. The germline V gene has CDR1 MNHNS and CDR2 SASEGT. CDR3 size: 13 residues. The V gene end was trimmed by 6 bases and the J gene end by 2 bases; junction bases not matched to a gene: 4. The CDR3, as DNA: TGTGCCAGCAGAGGACAGGAGACCTACGAGCAGTACTTC. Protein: CASRGQETYEQYF.

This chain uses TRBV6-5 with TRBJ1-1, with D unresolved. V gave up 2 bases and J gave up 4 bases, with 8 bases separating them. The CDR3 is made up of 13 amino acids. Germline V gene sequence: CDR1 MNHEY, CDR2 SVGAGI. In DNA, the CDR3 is TGTGCCAGCAGTTACATTAGTCGCACTGAAGCTTTCTTT. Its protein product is CASSYISRTEAFF.

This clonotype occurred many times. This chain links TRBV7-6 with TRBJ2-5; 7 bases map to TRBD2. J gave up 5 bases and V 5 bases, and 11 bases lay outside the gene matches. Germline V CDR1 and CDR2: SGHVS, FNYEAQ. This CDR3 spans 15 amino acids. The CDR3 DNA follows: TGTGCCAGCAGCCCAGCTACCCCCGGGGGGGAGACCCAGTACTTC. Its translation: CASSPATPGGETQYF.

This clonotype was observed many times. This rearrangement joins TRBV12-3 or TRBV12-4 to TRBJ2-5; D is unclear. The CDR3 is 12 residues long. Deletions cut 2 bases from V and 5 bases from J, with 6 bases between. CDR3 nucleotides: TGTGCCAGCAGTTTACAAGGCGAGACCCAGTACTTC. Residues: CASSLQGETQYF.

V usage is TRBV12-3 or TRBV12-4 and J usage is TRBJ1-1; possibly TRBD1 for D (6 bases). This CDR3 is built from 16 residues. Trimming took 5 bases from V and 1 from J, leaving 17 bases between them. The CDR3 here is CASSTRGGGRNTEAFF. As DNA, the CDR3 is TGTGCCAGCAGTACCCGAGGGGGGGGGAGGAACACTGAAGCTTTCTTT.

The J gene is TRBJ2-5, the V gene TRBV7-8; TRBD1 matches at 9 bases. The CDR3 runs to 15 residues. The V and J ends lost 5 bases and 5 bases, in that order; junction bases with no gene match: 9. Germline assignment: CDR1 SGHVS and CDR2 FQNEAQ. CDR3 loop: CASSVRDREVETQYF. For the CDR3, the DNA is TGTGCCAGCAGCGTACGGGACAGGGAAGTGGAGACCCAGTACTTC.

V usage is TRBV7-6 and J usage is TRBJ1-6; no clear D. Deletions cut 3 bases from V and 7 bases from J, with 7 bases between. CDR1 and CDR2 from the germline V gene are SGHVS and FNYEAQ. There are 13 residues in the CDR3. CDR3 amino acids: CASSLEENSPLHF. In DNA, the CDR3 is TGTGCCAGCAGCTTGGAGGAGAATTCACCCCTCCACTTT.

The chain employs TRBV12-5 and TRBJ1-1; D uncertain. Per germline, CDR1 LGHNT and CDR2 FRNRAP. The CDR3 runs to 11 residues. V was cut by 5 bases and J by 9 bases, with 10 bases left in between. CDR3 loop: CASGGPHKAFF. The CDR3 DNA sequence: TGTGCTAGTGGTGGACCTCATAAAGCTTTCTTT.